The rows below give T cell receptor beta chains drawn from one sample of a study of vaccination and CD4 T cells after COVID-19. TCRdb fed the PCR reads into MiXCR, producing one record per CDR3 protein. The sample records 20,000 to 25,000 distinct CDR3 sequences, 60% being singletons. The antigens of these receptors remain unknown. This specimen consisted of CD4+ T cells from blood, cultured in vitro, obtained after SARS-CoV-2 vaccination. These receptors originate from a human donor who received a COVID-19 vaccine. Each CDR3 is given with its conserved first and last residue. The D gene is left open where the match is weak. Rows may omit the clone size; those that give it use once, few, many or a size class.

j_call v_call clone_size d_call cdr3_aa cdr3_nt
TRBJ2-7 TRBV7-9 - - CASSPLSQGLVSYEQYF TGTGCCAGCAGCCCCCTGAGTCAGGGACTCGTCTCCTACGAGCAGTACTTC
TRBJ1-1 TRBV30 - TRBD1 CAWSHTDRLNTEAFF TGTGCCTGGAGCCACACGGACAGGCTGAACACTGAAGCTTTCTTT
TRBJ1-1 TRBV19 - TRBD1 CASSQTGKTEAFF TGTGCCAGTAGCCAGACAGGGAAGACTGAAGCTTTCTTT
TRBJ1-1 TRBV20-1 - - CSAPRTDGNTEAFF TGCAGTGCTCCGAGGACAGATGGGAACACTGAAGCTTTCTTT
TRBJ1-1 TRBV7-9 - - CASSLGPTNTEAFF TGTGCCAGCAGCTTAGGCCCGACAAACACTGAAGCTTTCTTT
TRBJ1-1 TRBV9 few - CASSDRVNTEAFF TGTGCCAGCAGCGACAGGGTGAACACTGAAGCTTTCTTT
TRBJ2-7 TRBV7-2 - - CASREGISYEQYF TGTGCCAGCAGAGAGGGTATCTCCTACGAGCAGTACTTC
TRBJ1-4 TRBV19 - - CASTLRGATNEKLFF TGTGCCAGTACCCTGAGGGGTGCAACTAATGAAAAACTGTTTTTT
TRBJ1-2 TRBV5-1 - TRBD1 CASSPRGQARRNGYTF TGCGCCAGCAGCCCCCGAGGACAGGCCAGGCGGAATGGCTACACCTTC
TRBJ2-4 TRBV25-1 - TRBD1 CASSATGEADIQYF TGTGCCAGCAGTGCGACAGGGGAGGCAGACATTCAGTACTTC
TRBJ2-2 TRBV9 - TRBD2 CASSPTGGPVGELFF TGTGCCAGCAGCCCCACGGGGGGGCCGGTCGGGGAGCTGTTTTTT
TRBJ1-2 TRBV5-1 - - CASSGMTLGLGGYTF TGCGCCAGCAGCGGGATGACTTTGGGTTTGGGGGGCTACACCTTC
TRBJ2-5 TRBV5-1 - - CASSQLGVVQETQYF TGCGCCAGCAGCCAGCTAGGCGTCGTGCAAGAGACCCAGTACTTC
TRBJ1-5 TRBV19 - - CASSPQGQPQHF TGTGCCAGTAGTCCACAGGGACAGCCCCAGCATTTT
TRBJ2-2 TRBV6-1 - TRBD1 CASSPPYAGQGHTGELFF TGTGCCAGCAGCCCTCCTTATGCGGGACAGGGTCACACCGGGGAGCTGTTTTTT
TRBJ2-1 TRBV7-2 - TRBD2 CASSLARRAGGQSEQFF TGTGCCAGCAGCTTAGCGCGGAGAGCGGGGGGCCAGAGCGAGCAGTTCTTC
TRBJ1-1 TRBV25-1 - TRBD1 CASSEPGTGENEAFF TGTGCCAGCAGTGAGCCCGGGACAGGGGAAAATGAAGCTTTCTTT
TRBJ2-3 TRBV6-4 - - CASSEGSGHGTQYF TGTGCCAGCAGTGAGGGATCGGGGCACGGCACGCAGTATTTT
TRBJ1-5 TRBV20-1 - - CSARSGVGDQPQHF TGCAGTGCTAGATCGGGGGTAGGGGATCAGCCCCAGCATTTT
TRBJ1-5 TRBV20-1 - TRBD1 CSAQTGGSNQPQHF TGCAGTGCTCAGACAGGGGGAAGCAATCAGCCCCAGCATTTT
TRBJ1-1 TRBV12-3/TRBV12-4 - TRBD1 CASSPRQGSEAFF TGTGCCAGCAGTCCGAGACAGGGGAGTGAAGCTTTCTTT
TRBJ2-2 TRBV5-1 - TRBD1 CATRDSSDGELFF TGCGCCACCCGGGACAGTTCGGACGGGGAGCTGTTTTTT
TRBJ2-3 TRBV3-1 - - CASSQDYSDTQYF TGTGCCAGCAGCCAAGACTACTCGGATACGCAGTATTTT
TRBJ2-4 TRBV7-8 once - CASSLSLAKNIQYF TGTGCCAGCAGCTTAAGTCTAGCCAAAAACATTCAGTACTTC